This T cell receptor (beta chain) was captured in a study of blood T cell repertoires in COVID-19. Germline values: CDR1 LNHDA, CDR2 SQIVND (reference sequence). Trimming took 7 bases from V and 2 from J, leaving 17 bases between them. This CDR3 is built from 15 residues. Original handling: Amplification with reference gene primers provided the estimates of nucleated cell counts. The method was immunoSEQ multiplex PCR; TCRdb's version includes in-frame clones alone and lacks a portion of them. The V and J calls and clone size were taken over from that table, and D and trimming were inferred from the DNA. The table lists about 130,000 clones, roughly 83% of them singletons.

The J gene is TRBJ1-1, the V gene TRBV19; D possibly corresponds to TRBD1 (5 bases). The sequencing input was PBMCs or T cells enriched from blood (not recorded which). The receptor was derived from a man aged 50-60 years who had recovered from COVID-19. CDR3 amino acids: CASIKFGAGNTEAFF. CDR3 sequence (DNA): TGTGCCAGTATCAAATTTGGGGCAGGCAACACTGAAGCTTTCTTT.